Each of the 29 T cell receptor beta chains below was sequenced from the same sample in a study of OX40 agonist ivuxolimab in advanced cancers. This table comes from immunoSEQ multiplex PCR, and its TCRdb copy is limited to in-frame clones, with some not included. The repertoire consists of about 59,000 clones, with about 89% occurring once and the leading ten covering approximately 0.4%. This specimen consisted of CD4+ or CD8+ T cells sorted from blood, obtained in a trial of the OX40 agonist ivuxolimab. These receptors all stem from an adult with an advanced solid tumor such as melanoma, head and neck, liver or kidney cancer.

V gene TRBV5-4 combines with J gene TRBJ1-4; unclear D gene. The V and J ends lost 3 bases and 0 bases respectively, with 15 bases between them. Germline lookup yields CDR1 SGHNT and CDR2 YYREEE (reference sequence). The CDR3 runs to 17 residues. This CDR3 is CASSSTGSPATNEKLFF. DNA for the CDR3: TGTGCCAGCAGCTCAACGGGAAGCCCTGCAACTAATGAAAAACTGTTTTTT.

V and J are TRBV28 and TRBJ1-2; D gene ambiguous. The ends were cut back, 1 base at V and 2 bases at J, with 2 bases in the middle. In germline, CDR1 is MDHEN, CDR2 SYDVKM. The CDR3 totals 12 residues. The CDR3 region is CASSLLNYGYTF. The CDR3 DNA reads TGTGCCAGCAGTTTATTGAACTATGGCTACACCTTC.

CDR3 bases: TGCGCCAGCACTCTCGGGGCGGGGAGGGCAGATACGCAGTATTTT. Encoded protein: CASTLGAGRADTQYF. The rearrangement joins TRBV5-1 to TRBJ2-3; 7 nucleotides align to TRBD2. Trimming took 6 bases from V and 4 from J; bases not matched to a gene: 11. The CDR3 is 15 amino acids. Germline V gene sequence: CDR1 SGHRS, CDR2 YFSETQ.

The rearrangement joins TRBV28 to TRBJ1-2; D uncertain. In germline, CDR1 is MDHEN, CDR2 SYDVKM. This CDR3 has 12 residues. Trimming left V 1 base short and J 5 bases short, with 5 bases between. The CDR3 region has the DNA TGTGCCAGCAGTTTATCTCAGTATGGCTACACCTTC. Protein product: CASSLSQYGYTF.

The chain recombines TRBV27 with TRBJ2-5; 12 nucleotides agree with TRBD2. With V trimmed by 6 bases and J by 3 bases, 14 bases remained unmatched. CDR1 and CDR2 from the germline V gene are MNHEY and SMNVEV (reference sequence). The CDR3 length is 18 residues. CDR3 DNA: TGTGCCAGCAGAAAGGATGGACTAGCGGGAAATCGGGAAGAGACCCAGTACTTC. Its translation is CASRKDGLAGNREETQYF.

The chain carries TRBV4-3 and TRBJ1-1, with unresolved D. Trimming stripped 1 base from V and 3 bases from J, with 3 bases between. This CDR3 has 12 amino acids. In germline, CDR1 is LGHNA, CDR2 YSLEER. The CDR3 loop is CASSQGYTEAFF. DNA of the CDR3: TGCGCCAGCAGCCAAGGTTACACTGAAGCTTTCTTT.

There are a few counts of this clone. The chain uses TRBV5-1 and TRBJ2-2; D call uncertain. There are 15 residues in the CDR3. V was cut by 0 bases and J by 2 bases, with 8 bases left in between. CDR1 and CDR2 (germline): SGHRS, YFSETQ. The DNA of the CDR3 is TGCGCCAGCAGCTTGGCTCAGACAAACACCGGGGAGCTGTTTTTT. This encodes CASSLAQTNTGELFF. The full variable domain, in which reference TRBV5-1 and TRBJ2-2 provide the parts outside the CDR3, is KAGVTQTPRYLIKTRGQQVTLSCSPISGHRSVSWYQQTPGQGLQFLFEYFSETQRNKGNFPGRFSGRQFSNSRSEMNVSTLELGDSALYLCASSLAQTNTGELFFGEGSRLTVL.

This chain uses TRBV5-1 with TRBJ2-3, with TRBD2 identical over 9 bases. This CDR3 has 16 amino acids. Per the germline V gene, CDR1 is SGHRS and CDR2 is YFSETQ. J lost 3 bases, V lost 4 bases, and 9 bases had no gene match. Here the CDR3 reads CASSMGASGGTDTQYF. For the CDR3, the DNA is TGCGCCAGCAGCATGGGAGCAAGCGGGGGGACAGATACGCAGTATTTT.

The chain combines TRBV5-1 with TRBJ1-4, with 8 positions matching TRBD1. The V gene end was trimmed by 4 bases and the J gene end by 11 bases; junction bases not matched to a gene: 10. Germline assignment: CDR1 SGHRS and CDR2 YFSETQ. The CDR3 is 14 residues long. Here the CDR3 DNA reads TGCGCCAGCAGCGATGGGACAGGCCAAATTAAACTGTTTTTT. Its translation: CASSDGTGQIKLFF.

V gene TRBV7-9 combines with J gene TRBJ1-4; 8 nucleotides line up with TRBD1. Looked up from germline, CDR1 is SEHNR and CDR2 is FQNEAQ (reference sequence). V trimming: 6 bases; J trimming: 7 bases; junction bases outside the gene matches: 10. This CDR3 contains 15 residues. CDR3 sequence reads: CASSPGQGASEKLFF. The DNA for the CDR3 is TGTGCCAGCAGTCCTGGACAGGGCGCCTCTGAAAAACTGTTTTTT.

This clone showed up just a few times. This chain links TRBV7-9 with TRBJ1-2; 7 bases agree with TRBD1. The CDR3 covers 14 residues. Germline assignment: CDR1 SEHNR and CDR2 FQNEAQ (reference sequence). J lost 5 bases, V lost 7 bases, and 10 bases had no gene match. CDR3 coding DNA: TGTGCCAGCAACCCGGGACAGAACCTTTATGGCTACACCTTC. It translates to CASNPGQNLYGYTF.

This sequence joins TRBV7-9 and TRBJ1-4, with no clear D. V lost 1 base and J lost 1, with 16 bases in between. Germline V lookup: CDR1 SEHNR, CDR2 FQNEAQ (reference sequence). The CDR3 has 18 amino acids. CDR3 amino acids: CASSLGARTGQTNEKLFF. Written as DNA, the CDR3 is TGTGCCAGCAGCTTAGGGGCCCGGACGGGTCAAACTAATGAAAAACTGTTTTTT.

The chain links TRBV9 to TRBJ2-5; 11 bases agree with TRBD2. The J segment lost 4 bases and the V segment lost 5 bases, leaving 1 base of the junction unmatched. CDR1 and CDR2 from the germline V gene are SGDLS and YYNGEE. CDR3 length: 13 amino acids. The CDR3 spells CASSLAGGETQYF. CDR3 bases: TGTGCCAGCAGTCTAGCGGGAGGAGAGACCCAGTACTTC.

This sequence joins TRBV5-4 and TRBJ1-2; weak D call: TRBD1 (6 bases). Trimming removed 0 bases from V and 7 bases from J, with 19 bases in between. From germline, CDR1 is SGHNT and CDR2 YYREEE (reference sequence). This CDR3 comprises 16 residues. The CDR3: CASSLDRIDRGGGYTF. DNA for the CDR3: TGTGCCAGCAGCTTGGATAGAATCGACAGAGGGGGTGGCTACACCTTC.

This chain joins TRBV11-2 and TRBJ1-1; the match to TRBD1 covers 9 bases. The germline V gene encodes CDR1 SGHAT and CDR2 FQNNGV. The CDR3 loop spans 14 amino acids. The junction had 6 bases not matched to a gene; V was cut back by 6 bases and J by 4 bases. Here the CDR3 reads CASRWGQGSTEAFF. The CDR3, as DNA: TGTGCCAGCAGATGGGGACAGGGTAGCACTGAAGCTTTCTTT.

The chain couples TRBV6-5 to TRBJ1-1; 11 positions match TRBD1. V dropped 6 bases and J dropped 4; count of bases not matched to a gene: 7. CDR1 and CDR2 from the germline V gene are MNHEY and SVGAGI. This CDR3 is built from 15 residues. CDR3: CASRGTGGLSTEAFF. The DNA of the CDR3 is TGTGCCAGCAGGGGGACAGGGGGGTTGAGCACTGAAGCTTTCTTT.

This chain joins TRBV5-1 and TRBJ1-4; the D is unclear. V gave up 4 bases and J gave up 7 bases, with 14 bases separating them. From germline, CDR1 is SGHRS and CDR2 YFSETQ. The CDR3 is made up of 14 amino acids. CDR3 residues: CASSLGGRGEKLFF. CDR3 DNA sequence: TGCGCCAGCAGCCTCGGAGGGAGAGGTGAAAAACTGTTTTTT.

The chain has TRBV19 and TRBJ2-2; possibly TRBD1 for D (5 bases). Trimming left V 5 bases short and J 3 bases short, with 22 bases between. CDR1 LNHDA and CDR2 SQIVND come from the germline V gene (reference sequence). This CDR3 has 18 residues. The CDR3 DNA reads TGTGCCAGTAGTCCCTTAATCGCCCGAGACAGACACACCGGGGAGCTGTTTTTT. Protein sequence: CASSPLIARDRHTGELFF.

This clone was seen a handful of times. The chain recombines TRBV18 with TRBJ2-7; no reliable D call. Trimming pared 0 bases from V and 4 bases from J, leaving 10 bases between. CDR3 length equals 14 residues. Germline CDR1 KGHSH, CDR2 LQKENI. The CDR3 loop is CASSPPTSKYEQYF. As DNA, the CDR3 is TGTGCCAGCTCACCACCGACGAGCAAGTACGAGCAGTACTTC. The entire variable domain, with the rest obtained from reference TRBV18 and TRBJ2-7, is as follows: NAGVMQNPRHLVRRRGQEARLRCSPMKGHSHVYWYRQLPEEGLKFMVYLQKENIIDESGMPKERFSAEFPKEGPSILRIQQVVRGDSAAYFCASSPPTSKYEQYFGPGTRLTVT.

This sequence joins TRBV19 and TRBJ1-1; D gene unclear. V was pared by 2 bases and J by 1 base, with 8 bases between. The CDR3 runs to 14 residues. Germline V gene sequence: CDR1 LNHDA, CDR2 SQIVND (reference sequence). The chain's CDR3 is CASSIMIGNTEAFF. CDR3 DNA sequence: TGTGCCAGTAGTATAATGATAGGGAACACTGAAGCTTTCTTT.

This chain joins TRBV27 and TRBJ2-5; 10 nucleotides line up with TRBD2. J lost 5 bases, V lost 7 bases, and 10 bases had no gene match. This CDR3 has 15 amino acids. The germline V gene encodes CDR1 MNHEY and CDR2 SMNVEV (reference sequence). The DNA of the CDR3 is TGTGCCAGCACGAATAGCGGGAGGTTTGGGGAGACCCAGTACTTC. This sequence encodes CASTNSGRFGETQYF.

The genes are TRBV11-2 and TRBJ2-3; D not certain. Per the germline V gene, CDR1 is SGHAT and CDR2 is FQNNGV. This CDR3 has 14 residues. With 0 bases removed from V and 1 base from J, the gap between germline ends came to 5 bases. The CDR3 DNA follows: TGTGCCAGCAGCTTAGATTGGGGCACAGATACGCAGTATTTT. Protein sequence: CASSLDWGTDTQYF.

The rearrangement joins TRBV6-1 to TRBJ2-7; D tentatively reads TRBD1 or TRBD2 (6 bases each). The CDR3 totals 14 residues. Germline V lookup: CDR1 MNHNS, CDR2 SASEGT. The V end was cut by 6 bases, the J end by 1 base, with 13 bases between. The CDR3 DNA follows: TGTGCCAGCAGAGGGGGGACAAGATCCTACGAGCAGTACTTC. Translating gives CASRGGTRSYEQYF.

This clone was counted only a few times. This chain uses TRBV21-1 with TRBJ2-7; TRBD1, as called in the table, went unchecked against the DNA. TRBV21-1 is noted as a pseudogene. The CDR3 covers 17 residues. The CDR3 is CASSNEGRQGKSYEQYF. The CDR3 bases are TGTGCCAGCAGCAACGAAGGGCGACAGGGGAAATCCTACGAGCAGTACTTC.

This sequence joins TRBV5-5 and TRBJ2-3, with no clear D. The CDR3 has 12 amino acids. V lost 3 bases and J 2 bases, leaving 4 bases between the germline ends. Germline V gives CDR1 SGHKS, CDR2 YYEKEE (reference sequence). In DNA, the CDR3 is TGTGCCAGCAGCTATGTCACAGATACGCAGTATTTT. This sequence encodes CASSYVTDTQYF. The full variable domain, rest sourced from reference TRBV5-5 and TRBJ2-3, is DAGVTQSPTHLIKTRGQQVTLRCSPISGHKSVSWYQQVLGQGPQFIFQYYEKEERGRGNFPDRFSARQFPNYSSELNVNALLLGDSALYLCASSYVTDTQYFGPGTRLTVL.

The chain employs TRBV19 and TRBJ2-5, with D perhaps matching TRBD1 or TRBD2 (5 bases each). The CDR3 contains 12 residues. Trimming cost V 6 bases and J 7 bases, with 12 bases left between them. Germline lookup yields CDR1 LNHDA and CDR2 SQIVND (reference sequence). This chain's CDR3 is CASRGSGTTQYF. Written as DNA, the CDR3 is TGTGCCAGTAGGGGTTCAGGGACGACCCAGTACTTC.

The chain has TRBV5-1 and TRBJ2-3; 8 bases fit TRBD1. The J segment lost 6 bases and the V segment lost 1 base, leaving 7 bases of the junction unmatched. The CDR3 has 15 residues. Germline lookup yields CDR1 SGHRS and CDR2 YFSETQ. CDR3 sequence reads: CASSLTGTGGDTQYF. CDR3 coding DNA: TGCGCCAGCAGCTTGACCGGGACAGGCGGTGATACGCAGTATTTT. Using reference TRBV5-1 and TRBJ2-3 for the parts outside the CDR3, the full variable domain is KAGVTQTPRYLIKTRGQQVTLSCSPISGHRSVSWYQQTPGQGLQFLFEYFSETQRNKGNFPGRFSGRQFSNSRSEMNVSTLELGDSALYLCASSLTGTGGDTQYFGPGTRLTVL.

The rearrangement links TRBV2 to TRBJ2-2; D is perhaps TRBD1 (5 bases). V was pared by 5 bases and J by 1 base, with 8 bases between. The CDR3 sequence is 14 residues long. The germline V gene has CDR1 SNHLY and CDR2 FYNNEI. The CDR3 is CASSSQGNTGELFF. The DNA of the CDR3 is TGTGCCAGCAGTAGTCAGGGGAACACCGGGGAGCTGTTTTTT.

The gene calls are TRBV6-5 and TRBJ2-6; D tentatively fits TRBD1 or TRBD2 (5 bases each). The ends were cut back, 1 base at V and 1 base at J, with 5 bases in the middle. The CDR3 sequence is 15 residues long. CDR1 is MNHEY, CDR2 SVGAGI, per germline. The CDR3 nucleotides read TGTGCCAGCAGTTACTGGGGGTCTGGGGCCAACGTCCTGACTTTC. Encoded protein: CASSYWGSGANVLTF.